These 26 T cell receptor beta chains came from one sample sequenced in a study of CD4 T cells in relation to SARS-CoV-2 and coronaviruses. No antigen has been identified for these receptors. Clones were sequenced by immunoSEQ multiplex PCR, and TCRdb holds only the in-frame ones, with some missing. Found here are around 23,000 clones, 75% to 85% of them singletons; the top ten hold 10% to 15%. CD4+ T cells from unexposed donors were obtained before the COVID-19 pandemic (2011-2018). CD4+ T cells were isolated from the cells after 10 days of culture. Material: CD4+ T cells from PBMCs, cultured in vitro. These receptors were obtained from a human donor in good health.

The genes are TRBV11-3 and TRBJ2-3, with TRBD2 matching 9 bases. V trimming: 5 bases; J trimming: 4 bases; junction bases outside the gene matches: 10. Per the germline V gene, CDR1 is SGHNT and CDR2 is YENEEA. The CDR3 has 16 residues. CDR3 region: CASSGVAGASADTQYF. CDR3 DNA: TGTGCCAGCAGCGGGGTAGCGGGAGCCTCCGCAGATACGCAGTATTTT.

The chain carries TRBV6-5 and TRBJ1-6, with D unresolved. V dropped 2 bases and J dropped 6 bases, with 5 bases sitting between them. Per the germline V gene, CDR1 is MNHEY and CDR2 is SVGAGI. The CDR3 is 13 amino acids. Here the CDR3 DNA reads TGTGCCAGCAGTTACGATAGTAATTCACCCCTCCACTTT. This codes for CASSYDSNSPLHF.

This clone came up a few times. This rearrangement joins TRBV19 to TRBJ1-5, with TRBD1 matching 10 bases. The germline CDR1 and CDR2 sequences are LNHDA and SQIVND (reference sequence). CDR3 length: 14 residues. The V segment lost 7 bases and the J segment 6 bases; nucleotides outside the gene matches: 6. This chain's CDR3 is CASIRQGAGQPQHF. Written as DNA, the CDR3 is TGTGCCAGTATCCGACAGGGGGCAGGTCAGCCCCAGCATTTT.

The genes are TRBV6-5 and TRBJ2-6; tentatively, D is TRBD1 or TRBD2 (5 bases each). V was clipped by 4 bases and J by 4 bases, with 14 bases between them. The germline CDR1 and CDR2 sequences are MNHEY and SVGAGI. The CDR3 extends over 16 amino acids. The CDR3 DNA follows: TGTGCCAGCAGTTCCTTAGGGACGGAAGGGGCCAACGTCCTGACTTTC. Its translation is CASSSLGTEGANVLTF.

The table lists this clone with a few counts. The V call is TRBV11-2, the J call TRBJ1-3; no firm D call. Between the trimmed V and J ends, which lost 4 bases and 0 bases, there was a span of 13 bases. Germline V gene sequence: CDR1 SGHAT, CDR2 FQNNGV. The CDR3 contains 16 residues. The CDR3 loop is CASSWVGRSSGNTIYF. The CDR3, as DNA: TGTGCCAGCAGCTGGGTCGGAAGAAGCTCTGGAAACACCATATATTTT.

As for this clone: No conserved phenylalanine or tryptophan ends this CDR3, so it is likely a read error. No DNA is shown, since the ends of the CDR3 on it are uncertain; the CDR3 is the one TCRdb lists. V is TRBV7-9 and J is TRBJ2-7. Germline CDR1 and CDR2: SEHNR and FQNEAQ (reference sequence). A total of 8 residues make up the CDR3, ends included. CDR3: CASSHQFL.

This chain connects TRBV11-2 to TRBJ1-2; a weak D match, TRBD1 (6 bases). V lost 1 base, J lost 4 bases, and 22 bases lay in between. Germline CDR1 is SGHAT and CDR2 is FQNNGV. The CDR3 length is 18 residues. The CDR3 reads CASSLVPILRQDSYGYTF. The CDR3 nucleotides are TGTGCCAGCAGCTTAGTTCCTATCCTGAGACAGGACTCCTATGGCTACACCTTC.

The chain carries TRBV5-4 and TRBJ2-1, with TRBD2 matching 8 bases. Trimming took 4 bases from V and 4 from J; bases not matched to a gene: 13. Per germline, CDR1 SGHNT and CDR2 YYREEE (reference sequence). The CDR3 spans 17 residues. The CDR3 region is CASSLPGVAGYYNEQFF. The CDR3 bases are TGTGCCAGCAGCCTACCGGGGGTAGCGGGATATTACAATGAGCAGTTCTTC.

The genes are TRBV4-1 and TRBJ2-3, with TRBD2 matching 12 bases. The V segment lost 4 bases and the J segment 5 bases; nucleotides outside the gene matches: 13. CDR3 length equals 18 residues. In germline, CDR1 is MGHRA, CDR2 YSYEKL. CDR3 sequence: CASSLKASGRASGDTQYF. The CDR3 bases are TGCGCCAGCAGCCTAAAGGCTAGCGGGAGGGCCAGTGGAGATACGCAGTATTTT.

V usage is TRBV3-1 (or the pseudogene TRBV3-2) and J usage is TRBJ2-2; tentatively, D is TRBD2 (5 bases). CDR1 is LGHDT and CDR2 is YNNKEL in the germline V gene (reference sequence). This CDR3 contains 18 residues. V was trimmed by 1 base and J by 0 bases, leaving 15 bases between them. The CDR3: CASSQGSPAAANTGELFF. The CDR3 DNA follows: TGTGCCAGCAGCCAAGGGAGTCCAGCGGCAGCGAACACCGGGGAGCTGTTTTTT.

The chain is built from TRBV11-3 and TRBJ1-1; D gene unclear. The germline V and J ends were trimmed by 5 bases and 2 bases, with 9 bases remaining between them. The germline gives CDR1 SGHNT, CDR2 YENEEA. CDR3 length equals 13 residues. CDR3 bases: TGTGCCAGCAGCCTAGCTTCTAACACTGAAGCTTTCTTT. It specifies CASSLASNTEAFF. Drawing the rest from reference TRBV11-3 and TRBJ1-1, the complete variable domain is EAGVVQSPRYKIIEKKQPVAFWCNPISGHNTLYWYLQNLGQGPELLIRYENEEAVDDSQLPKDRFSAERLKGVDSTLKIQPAELGDSAVYLCASSLASNTEAFFGQGTRLTVV.

The chain has TRBV21-1 and TRBJ1-1. TRBV21-1 counts as a pseudogene. This CDR3 region has 14 residues. The CDR3 DNA follows: TGTGCCAGCAGCAAAAAAGGAGTCTGGATTGAAGCTTTCTTT. Translating it yields CASSKKGVWIEAFF.

The chain recombines TRBV2 with TRBJ2-1, with TRBD1 matching over 10 bases. This CDR3 region has 15 residues. Losses at the gene ends were 6 bases for V and 3 bases for J; bases not matched to a gene: 5. From germline, CDR1 is SNHLY and CDR2 FYNNEI. The CDR3 DNA follows: TGTGCCAGCAGCCAGGGACAGGGGAACTACAATGAGCAGTTCTTC. This sequence encodes CASSQGQGNYNEQFF.

The V gene is TRBV18, the J gene TRBJ2-3; D may be TRBD1 (6 bases). The CDR3 runs 16 residues. Trimming shortened V by 5 bases and J by 0 bases, and 15 bases separated the two germline ends. Germline CDR1 and CDR2: KGHSH and LQKENI. This CDR3 reads CASSSAQGPSTDTQYF. For the CDR3, the DNA is TGTGCCAGCTCATCAGCTCAGGGGCCCAGCACAGATACGCAGTATTTT.

The CDR3 sequence: CASSSRTAEKLFF. The CDR3 DNA reads TGTGCCAGCAGTTCCCGGACAGCTGAAAAACTGTTTTTT. The rearrangement links TRBV27 to TRBJ1-4; tentatively, D is TRBD1 (6 bases). Germline assignment: CDR1 MNHEY and CDR2 SMNVEV (reference sequence). There are 13 residues in the CDR3. V was trimmed by 4 bases and J by 7 bases, leaving 10 bases between them.

J is TRBJ2-2 and V is TRBV30; no firm D call. CDR1 GTSNPN and CDR2 SVGIG come from the germline V gene (reference sequence). This CDR3 comprises 16 residues. Trimming pared 0 bases from V and 4 bases from J, leaving 15 bases between. In nucleotides, the CDR3 is TGTGCCTGGAGTGTACCCCTCCCGAAGGGCACCGGGGAGCTGTTTTTT. Amino acid sequence: CAWSVPLPKGTGELFF.

The chain recombines TRBV30 with TRBJ1-5; D unresolved. Per germline, CDR1 GTSNPN and CDR2 SVGIG (reference sequence). This CDR3 is 12 amino acids long. V gave up 1 base and J gave up 9 bases, with 10 bases separating them. Here the CDR3 reads CAWSGWLGPQHF. CDR3 sequence (DNA): TGTGCCTGGAGTGGCTGGTTGGGGCCCCAGCATTTT.

The V gene is TRBV18, the J gene TRBJ2-7, with 10 bases that match TRBD2. This CDR3 is 15 amino acids long. The V gene's germline CDR1 is KGHSH and CDR2 LQKENI. V lost 5 bases and J lost 2; bases outside the gene matches: 6. The CDR3 DNA sequence: TGTGCCAGCTCAAAACTAGCGGGGATAACCTACGAGCAGTACTTC. Its protein product is CASSKLAGITYEQYF.

This rearrangement joins TRBV6-5 to TRBJ1-2, with TRBD1 as a possible D gene (6 bases). V was shortened by 6 bases and J by 1 base, with 15 bases between the two germline ends. The CDR3 contains 15 residues. CDR1 and CDR2 (germline): MNHEY, SVGAGI. The CDR3 DNA reads as TGTGCCAGCAGACCCGGACAGCTCATTAACTATGGCTACACCTTC. Residues: CASRPGQLINYGYTF.

The rearrangement uses TRBV3-1 (or the pseudogene TRBV3-2) and TRBJ2-3, with TRBD2 matching 14 bases. CDR3 length: 17 amino acids. CDR1 LGHDT and CDR2 YNNKEL come from the germline V gene (reference sequence). Trimming at V came to 4 bases and at J to 11 bases, leaving 14 bases not matched to a gene. Written as DNA, the CDR3 is TGTGCCAGCAGCCGGACTAGCGGGAGGACCTCCCGGGGGGAGCAGTATTTT. Its protein product is CASSRTSGRTSRGEQYF.

The rearrangement links TRBV30 to TRBJ1-1; 7 nucleotides line up with TRBD1. Per the germline V gene, CDR1 is GTSNPN and CDR2 is SVGIG (reference sequence). The CDR3 length is 13 residues. With 2 bases clipped from V and 4 bases from J, the junction kept 4 bases outside the gene matches. The CDR3 nucleotides are TGTGCCTGGAGTCTACAGGGGAGCACTGAAGCTTTCTTT. Its translation is CAWSLQGSTEAFF.

The rearrangement links TRBV19 to TRBJ2-7; 7 nucleotides match TRBD1. The J segment lost 2 bases and the V segment lost 5 bases, leaving 9 bases of the junction unmatched. This CDR3 has 15 amino acids. Germline V gene sequence: CDR1 LNHDA, CDR2 SQIVND (reference sequence). The chain's CDR3 is CASSLPGTATYEQYF. The CDR3, as DNA: TGTGCCAGTAGTCTACCCGGGACAGCAACCTACGAGCAGTACTTC.

This chain connects TRBV5-1 to TRBJ2-7; D is unresolved. There are 14 residues in the CDR3. V dropped 0 bases and J dropped 2 bases, with 9 bases sitting between them. CDR1 is SGHRS, CDR2 YFSETQ, per germline. As DNA, the CDR3 is TGCGCCAGCAGCTTGGACCCTACTACCTACGAGCAGTACTTC. It yields the protein CASSLDPTTYEQYF.

The V gene is TRBV24-1, the J gene TRBJ2-2; possible D gene TRBD1, 6 bases. V lost 0 bases and J lost 5, with 18 bases in between. This CDR3 spans 18 amino acids. Germline assignment: CDR1 KGHDR and CDR2 SFDVKD. DNA for the CDR3: TGTGCCACCAGTGATTTGCACGGTCAGGGGCCGTTGACCGGGGAGCTGTTTTTT. As protein: CATSDLHGQGPLTGELFF.

This chain uses TRBV5-1 with TRBJ1-6; D is undetermined. The CDR3 has 15 residues. Trimming took 4 bases from V and 9 from J, leaving 17 bases between them. CDR1 SGHRS and CDR2 YFSETQ come from the germline V gene. The CDR3 here is CASSAEGSTSSPLHF. The CDR3 DNA sequence: TGCGCCAGCAGCGCGGAGGGTTCGACCAGTTCACCCCTCCACTTT.

The chain uses TRBV5-4 and TRBJ2-1; a weak D match, TRBD2 (6 bases). Germline values: CDR1 SGHNT, CDR2 YYREEE (reference sequence). This CDR3 is built from 15 residues. V dropped 4 bases and J dropped 5 bases, with 16 bases sitting between them. The chain's CDR3 is CASSPTSNKDNEQFF. The CDR3 bases are TGTGCCAGCAGCCCGACTAGTAATAAGGACAATGAGCAGTTCTTC.